What follows is one TCR beta chain and its context. Its recognized antigen is unknown. One base away there is no much larger clone; base qualities are not given. These data are taken from a study of cytomegalovirus exposure and HLA in healthy donors (dated by TCRdb to 2016 to 2017). As for the study more broadly: According to a later analysis, one platform produced both the roughly 120 validation repertoires and the 720 or so repertoires of the first cohort. The study aimed to test whether cataloging public T cell receptors could reveal signatures of past pathogen exposure. Besides the first cohort of some 670 subjects, a separate validation cohort made up of roughly 120 different subjects was used. To predict cytomegalovirus infection status, the study combined high-throughput TCR immunosequencing, statistical association of individual TCRs with disease status, and machine learning.

Library generation was performed with the immunoSEQ multiplex PCR assay. The published analysis was carried out like this. A statistical classification framework was developed to diagnose cytomegalovirus status using the catalog of TCR beta chain sequences. The source is immuneACCESS, and TCRdb retained only in-frame sequences with V and J called. Part of the clones is not carried over; for the studies checked, unresolved V genes explain less than half of this, and the remainder is unexplained. The D gene and trimming were derived from the DNA, and the V and J assignments and clone size from that table. Across this sample there are some 170,000 clones, with 80% to 90% seen only once. The ten largest clones add up to more than 1.2% of the sample. Counted from cysteine to phenylalanine, this CDR3 has 11 amino acids. The retained sequence is limited to the CDR3, 33 bases, with the frame set at the first base. V is reduced by 8 bases and J by 2 bases, leaving a spacing of 6 bases between them. The germline V gene specifies SNHLY as CDR1 and FYNNEI as CDR2.

Separate from the roughly 700-subject first cohort, the validation cohort of 120 subjects was the group to which the donors belonged. Overall study results and their limits: In the study, some 160 TCR beta chains were listed as associated with cytomegalovirus. A few of the identified cytomegalovirus-associated TCR beta chains were confirmed in vitro to be specific for cytomegalovirus antigens. The authors suggested that the approach could potentially be generalized to other disease states and immunological phenotypes. Subsequent analysis determined that TCRs grouped into clusters in the first cohort also showed a tendency toward co-occurrence across the approximately 110 validation repertoires, and 94% of cluster scores exceeded 0. All 120 or so repertoires were used to score co-occurrence in the validation cohort in a later analysis, because that analysis had no HLA typing for the cohort. The classifier was reported to diagnose cytomegalovirus status with high specificity and sensitivity in both the original cohort and the validation cohort. Across donors, most TCR sequences were observed very rarely, whereas some public TCRs were present in many individuals.

The rearranged segments are TRBV2 and TRBJ2-5; a tentative D call is TRBD1 (5 bases match). Sample: PBMCs. This TCR was sampled from a woman younger than 45 in good health and CMV-seronegative. The DNA is as follows: TGTGCCAGCGGACAACAAGAGACCCAGTACTTC. Its protein product is CASGQQETQYF.